Following are 21 T cell receptor beta chains from one sample sequenced in a study of control samples from healthy donors and cancer patients. Sequencing was performed with immunoSEQ multiplex PCR; in TCRdb, only in-frame clones are kept and a portion is missing. The data contain about 160,000 clones, approximately 96% of them seen just once; the ten biggest clones take up about 0.94%. Sequencing input: blood. The receptors stem from a woman in her thirties in good health.

This clone has only one observation. The CDR3 region has the DNA TGTGCCACCAGCACGATTATGAACACTGAAGCTTTCTTT. Translation: CATSTIMNTEAFF. V and J are TRBV15 and TRBJ1-1; no clear D gene. CDR1 is LNHNV and CDR2 is YYDKDF in the germline V gene (reference sequence). Between the trimmed V and J ends, which lost 4 bases and 0 bases, there was a span of 6 bases. The CDR3 runs 13 residues.

The rearrangement joins TRBV6-4 to TRBJ2-7; the D gene could be TRBD1 or TRBD2 (5 bases each). V lost 4 bases to trimming and J lost 6 bases, with 13 bases between them. CDR3 length: 13 residues. Germline CDR1 and CDR2: MRHNA and SNTAGT. This CDR3 is CASSVGARSEQYF. In DNA, the CDR3 is TGTGCCAGCAGTGTCGGGGCGCGGAGCGAGCAGTACTTC.

V and J are TRBV7-2 and TRBJ2-6; no clear D gene. Germline V lookup: CDR1 SGHTA, CDR2 FQGNSA. Trimming removed 1 base at V and 2 bases at J, with 9 bases between. The CDR3 contains 16 residues. As DNA, the CDR3 is TGTGCCAGCAGCTTAGATCGAGATGCTGGGGCCAACGTCCTGACTTTC. Protein sequence: CASSLDRDAGANVLTF.

The V call is TRBV7-9, the J call TRBJ1-4; D might be TRBD1 (6 bases). There are 15 residues in the CDR3. Trimming removed 5 bases from V and 7 bases from J, with 17 bases in between. Germline V lookup: CDR1 SEHNR, CDR2 FQNEAQ (reference sequence). CDR3 in DNA: TGTGCCAGCAGCGGAATAACAGGGAAGAGTGAAAAACTGTTTTTT. It specifies CASSGITGKSEKLFF.

V and J are TRBV2 and TRBJ1-4; D might be TRBD1 (6 bases). CDR3 length: 18 residues. Germline V lookup: CDR1 SNHLY, CDR2 FYNNEI. Trimming left V 6 bases short and J 6 bases short, with 26 bases between. In nucleotides, the CDR3 is TGTGCCAGCAGCGCCGACCCAGCGCGGGGGGGCTCGGATGAAAAACTGTTTTTT. Protein product: CASSADPARGGSDEKLFF.

The chain recombines TRBV19 with TRBJ1-6; D is ambiguous. Between the trimmed V and J ends, which lost 3 bases and 11 bases, there was a span of 23 bases. This CDR3 contains 17 residues. Germline-derived CDR1 and CDR2 are LNHDA and SQIVND (reference sequence). The CDR3 DNA is TGTGCCAGTAGTATTATCGTCGGGCAAAAAGTCAGCCCACCCCTCCACTTT. Its translation is CASSIIVGQKVSPPLHF.

The chain has TRBV14 and TRBJ1-2, with D tentatively TRBD1 (6 bases). V was shortened by 4 bases and J by 1 base, with 13 bases between the two germline ends. The CDR3 extends over 15 amino acids. Germline V gene data show CDR1 as SGHDN and CDR2 as FVKESK. Here the CDR3 reads CASSRGATGNYGYTF. In DNA form, the CDR3 reads TGTGCCAGCAGCCGGGGGGCTACGGGTAACTATGGCTACACCTTC.

The chain combines TRBV25-1 with TRBJ1-5; 7 bases line up with TRBD1. J gave up 1 base and V 10 bases, and 7 bases lay outside the gene matches. The CDR3 is 14 amino acids. CDR1 is MGHDK and CDR2 is SYGVNS in the germline V gene. The CDR3 DNA reads TGTGCCACCTCGGGGGGACAGAGCAATCAGCCCCAGCATTTT. Amino acids: CATSGGQSNQPQHF.

The CDR3 region has the DNA TGTGCCAGCAGTGAAGGTAACCGCCTGAGCTCCTACAATGAGCAGTTCTTC. Amino acids: CASSEGNRLSSYNEQFF. The chain uses TRBV25-1 and TRBJ2-1; D not resolved. Germline V gene data show CDR1 as MGHDK and CDR2 as SYGVNS. The CDR3 runs 17 residues. The V end was cut by 2 bases, the J end by 0 bases, with 14 bases between.

The CDR3 coding sequence is TGTGCCAGCAGCTTAGGGACAGGGGTCACCGGGGAGCTGTTTTTT. The encoded protein is CASSLGTGVTGELFF. This chain uses TRBV11-3 with TRBJ2-2, with TRBD1 identical over 9 bases. The trim removed 1 base at V and 4 bases at J, leaving 1 base unmatched. The CDR3 is 15 amino acids. Germline V gene data show CDR1 as SGHNT and CDR2 as YENEEA.

The chain links TRBV2 to TRBJ2-5, with 7 bases lining up with TRBD1. J was trimmed by 5 bases and V by 8 bases; bases with no gene match: 11. The CDR3 is 14 amino acids. Germline lookup yields CDR1 SNHLY and CDR2 FYNNEI. The CDR3 loop reads CASGADRVGETQYF. The CDR3 nucleotides read TGTGCCAGCGGGGCCGACAGGGTTGGCGAGACCCAGTACTTC. The full variable domain, with the rest looked up from reference TRBV2 and TRBJ2-5, is EPEVTQTPSHQVTQMGQEVILRCVPISNHLYFYWYRQILGQKVEFLVSFYNNEISEKSEIFDDQFSVERPDGSNFTLKIRSTKLEDSAMYFCASGADRVGETQYFGPGTRLLVL.

CDR3 sequence: CASSRGATNEKLFF. In DNA form, the CDR3 reads TGCGCCAGCAGCCGGGGAGCAACTAATGAAAAACTGTTTTTT. The genes are TRBV5-1 and TRBJ1-4; unclear D gene. The V end lost 4 bases, the J end lost 0 bases, and 7 bases lay between the germline ends. CDR1 and CDR2 from the germline V gene are SGHRS and YFSETQ. The CDR3 length is 14 residues.

This clone was seen only a few times. This chain links TRBV27 with TRBJ2-5; 9 nucleotides agree with TRBD1. Germline CDR1 reads MNHEY; CDR2 reads SMNVEV (reference sequence). With V trimmed by 4 bases and J by 2 bases, 5 bases remained unmatched. This CDR3 has 15 amino acids. In nucleotides, the CDR3 is TGTGCCAGCAGTTCGGGACAGGGTTGGCAAGAGACCCAGTACTTC. This codes for CASSSGQGWQETQYF.

This chain joins TRBV5-1 and TRBJ2-7; TRBD2 aligns across 7 bases. The CDR3 length is 13 residues. Germline values: CDR1 SGHRS, CDR2 YFSETQ. V was pared by 2 bases and J by 2 bases, with 1 base of the junction left unmatched. CDR3 sequence: CASSFGTTYEQYF. DNA of the CDR3: TGCGCCAGCAGCTTTGGGACTACCTACGAGCAGTACTTC.

The chain uses TRBV10-3 and TRBJ1-6, with D unclear. Trimming cost V 0 bases and J 13 bases, with 13 bases left between them. Germline-derived CDR1 and CDR2 are ENHRY and SYGVKD. The CDR3 consists of 14 residues. CDR3 residues: CAISESARRSPLHF. The CDR3 DNA follows: TGTGCCATCAGTGAGTCGGCCCGGCGATCGCCCCTCCACTTT.

J is TRBJ1-4 and V is TRBV20-1; D is uncertain. The length of the CDR3 is 14 residues. Per germline, CDR1 DFQATT and CDR2 SNEGSKA (reference sequence). Trimming took off 3 bases at V and 5 bases at J, with 13 bases between the two ends. The CDR3 sequence is CSASRGPYNEKLFF. The CDR3 DNA is TGCAGTGCTAGTAGAGGGCCCTACAATGAAAAACTGTTTTTT.

The J gene is TRBJ1-2, the V gene TRBV6-2 or TRBV6-3, with 7 bases matching TRBD1. The CDR3 totals 16 residues. Germline lookup yields CDR1 MNHEY and CDR2 SVGEGT. V trimming: 1 base; J trimming: 1 base; junction bases outside the gene matches: 6. CDR3 sequence reads: CASSYFGTVFNYGYTF. CDR3 nucleotide sequence: TGTGCCAGCAGTTACTTCGGGACAGTTTTTAACTATGGCTACACCTTC.

This clone was detected once. This chain joins TRBV15 and TRBJ2-1; 7 bases map to TRBD2. The germline gives CDR1 LNHNV, CDR2 YYDKDF (reference sequence). The ends lost 3 bases at V and 4 bases at J; junction bases unmatched: 6. There are 15 residues in the CDR3. The CDR3 DNA sequence: TGTGCCACCAGCAGGGTGACAGCGGGATACAATGAGCAGTTCTTC. Encoded protein: CATSRVTAGYNEQFF.

V gene TRBV29-1 combines with J gene TRBJ1-3; D call uncertain. The germline CDR1 and CDR2 sequences are SQVTM and ANQGSEA. With 2 bases removed from V and 4 bases from J, the gap between germline ends came to 6 bases. The CDR3 has 12 amino acids. The CDR3 is CSVEKYGNTIYF. DNA of the CDR3: TGCAGCGTTGAAAAGTACGGAAACACCATATATTTT.

As concerns this clone: The junction departs from germline at one end; a sequencing error may be responsible. The genes are TRBV6-5 and TRBJ2-2; D is unresolved. The CDR3 covers 13 residues. The germline V gene encodes CDR1 MNHEY and CDR2 SVGAGI. CDR3 protein: CASSMANTGELFF. The CDR3 bases are TGTGCCAGCTCCATGGCGAATACCGGGGAGCTGTTTTTT.

The J gene is TRBJ2-1, the V gene TRBV9; D is undetermined. The CDR3 covers 14 residues. CDR1 and CDR2 (germline): SGDLS, YYNGEE. V was pared by 2 bases and J by 4 bases, with 10 bases between. CDR3 nucleotide sequence: TGTGCCAGCAGCGTGGATTGGCGGTACAATGAGCAGTTCTTC. It encodes CASSVDWRYNEQFF.